This section outlines one T cell receptor beta chain sequence together with its context. This clone has more than one count but fewer than ten. What this receptor recognizes is not known. Qualities for individual bases were not recorded, and no much larger clone is one base off. Genomic DNA was isolated from the sorted cells so that the TCRbeta CDR3 region could be sequenced. The immunoSEQ Assay was used for sequencing of TCRbeta CDR3 regions. The clones in this table, taken by TCRdb from immuneACCESS, are in-frame only. Not every clone is retained; where verified, under half of the shortfall comes from an unresolved V gene, and the cause of the rest is unknown. This sample has around 150,000 clones in its table, and 90% of those were observed once. Clones ranked in the top ten supply about 1% of the sample. The CDR3 numbers 13 residues from cysteine through phenylalanine. Just CDR3 DNA is preserved here, 39 bases in frame from base 1. The germline V gene gives CDR1 as LGHNA and CDR2 as YSLEER. Cut back by 4 bases and 5 bases, the V and J ends lie 9 bases apart.

These data are taken from a study of OX40 agonist ivuxolimab in advanced cancers. Concerning the study at large: The costimulatory receptor OX40 (CD134) was targeted by ivuxolimab, a fully human IgG2 agonistic monoclonal antibody. Intravenous ivuxolimab was administered to patients every 2 weeks at six dose levels: 0.01, 0.1, 0.3, 1.5, 3 and 10 mg/kg. Of the approximately 54 patients in dose escalation, around 20 had hepatocellular carcinoma, approximately 15 had melanoma, 9 had renal cell carcinoma and 9 had head and neck cancer. The dose-escalation cohort was roughly 83% male with a mean age of around 64 years, ranging from roughly 20 to 80. Patients were allowed to have had prior anti-PD-1, anti-PD-L1 or anti-CTLA-4 therapy, and approximately 40% of the dose-escalation patients had been treated with checkpoint inhibitors. Partial responses occurred in three dose-escalation patients: two with cutaneous melanoma and one with hepatocellular carcinoma. Peripheral TCRbeta sequencing was intended to test whether TCR sequence diversity was altered and clonal T-cell expansion was caused by ivuxolimab. The paper reports the monotherapy dose-escalation portion (N = 52 patients) of the phase I ivuxolimab trial. Paper-wide results and their limitations: Low levels of normalized T-cell clonal expansion were also seen in some nonresponding patients. Antigen specificity was not determined for the clonally expanded peripheral T cells. After ivuxolimab, more expanded clones were found on average in CD8+ T cells than in CD4+ T cells. Partial responders in the 0.1-3.0 mg/kg groups had among the lowest normalized peripheral clonal expansion, especially among CD8+ T cells. At doses of 0.1 to 3.0 mg/kg, clonal expansion of both CD4+ and CD8+ T cells in blood was seen between baseline and week 6.

The trial excluded patients who had a history of autoimmune disease or were on systemic immunosuppression. Peripheral blood for TCR sequencing was collected from all dose cohorts at baseline, on cycle 4 day 1, and on cycle 7 day 1. The samples were drawn from a first-in-human, open-label, multicenter phase I dose-escalation trial of ivuxolimab. Adults with locally advanced or metastatic head and neck squamous cell, hepatocellular, melanoma or renal cell carcinoma were enrolled in the trial. CD4+ and CD8+ T cells were sorted separately from peripheral blood before TCR sequencing. The chain employs TRBV4-3 and TRBJ1-5, with no confident D gene call. This clonotype was obtained from an adult with an advanced solid tumor such as melanoma, head and neck, liver or kidney cancer. The sample consisted of CD4+ or CD8+ T cells sorted from blood, taken in a trial of the OX40 agonist ivuxolimab. Read as DNA, the sequence is TGCGCCAGCAGCCCTTCCCAGTATCAGCCCCAGCATTTT. This codes for CASSPSQYQPQHF.